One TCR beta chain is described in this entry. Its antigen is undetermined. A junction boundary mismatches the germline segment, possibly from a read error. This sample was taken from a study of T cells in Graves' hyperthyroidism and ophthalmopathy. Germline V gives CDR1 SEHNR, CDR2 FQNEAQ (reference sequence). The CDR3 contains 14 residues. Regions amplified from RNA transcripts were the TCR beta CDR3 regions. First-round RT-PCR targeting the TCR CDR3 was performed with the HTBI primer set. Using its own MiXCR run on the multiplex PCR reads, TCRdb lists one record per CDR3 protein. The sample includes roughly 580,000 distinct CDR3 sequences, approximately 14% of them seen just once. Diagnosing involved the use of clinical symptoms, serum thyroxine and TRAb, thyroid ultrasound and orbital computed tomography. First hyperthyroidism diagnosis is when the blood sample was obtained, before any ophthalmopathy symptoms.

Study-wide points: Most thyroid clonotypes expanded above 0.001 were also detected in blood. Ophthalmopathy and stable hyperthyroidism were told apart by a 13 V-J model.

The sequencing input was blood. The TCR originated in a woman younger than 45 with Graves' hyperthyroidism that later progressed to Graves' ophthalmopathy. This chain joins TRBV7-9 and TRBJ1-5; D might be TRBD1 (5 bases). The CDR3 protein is CASSFQGSNQLQHF. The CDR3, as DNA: TGTGCCAGCAGTTTTCAGGGATCCAATCAGCTCCAGCATTTT.